This paragraph reports one TCR beta chain. Its antigen is unidentified. The data are from a study of cytomegalovirus exposure and HLA in healthy donors. PCR involved 60 Vbeta and 13 Jbeta primers. The data were produced by immunoSEQ multiplex PCR, yet TCRdb's version contains in-frame clones alone and is incomplete. The sample has 90,000 to 120,000 clones, approximately 70% seen once. Trimming left V 3 bases short and J 7 bases short, with 6 bases between. Germline V gives CDR1 MNHEY, CDR2 SMNVEV (reference sequence). This CDR3 spans 12 amino acids. Points from the study as a whole: Reported findings show TCR beta sequences accurately forecast HLA-A and HLA-B alleles in most subjects. Cytomegalovirus-associated TCR beta chains were listed, numbering 150 to 200.

The material sequenced was PBMCs. V usage is TRBV27 and J usage is TRBJ2-2; tentatively, D is TRBD1 (5 bases). The TCR was taken from a woman aged 18-29 years in good health and CMV-seropositive. DNA of the CDR3: TGTGCCAGCAGTTTCCAGGGCGGGGAGCTGTTTTTT. It codes for CASSFQGGELFF.